In this sample, the clone carrying this T cell receptor (beta chain) turned up many times. The TCRbeta library incorporated unique molecular identifiers. TCRdb ran MiXCR on the PCR reads and lists one entry per CDR3 protein. Of roughly 200,000 distinct CDR3 sequences listed, about 14% are singletons. The data belong to a study of T-cell reconstitution after alpha-beta-depleted transplantation in children. Germline V gene sequence: CDR1 DFQATT, CDR2 SNEGSKA (reference sequence). V lost 0 bases, J lost 4 bases, and 20 bases stayed unmatched. The CDR3 extends over 21 amino acids. The sample in question was PBMCs from the stem cell graft donor, obtained from the stem cell graft. This chain links TRBV20-1 with TRBJ2-2; 10 bases map to TRBD2. This receptor was taken from a human donor who donated a stem cell graft to a child with acute lymphoblastic leukemia. The CDR3 DNA follows: TGCAGTGCTAGAGATAGGGGCGCTAGCGGGAGACGGAGGTGGGGCACCGGGGAGCTGTTTTTT. Its translation: CSARDRGASGRRRWGTGELFF.